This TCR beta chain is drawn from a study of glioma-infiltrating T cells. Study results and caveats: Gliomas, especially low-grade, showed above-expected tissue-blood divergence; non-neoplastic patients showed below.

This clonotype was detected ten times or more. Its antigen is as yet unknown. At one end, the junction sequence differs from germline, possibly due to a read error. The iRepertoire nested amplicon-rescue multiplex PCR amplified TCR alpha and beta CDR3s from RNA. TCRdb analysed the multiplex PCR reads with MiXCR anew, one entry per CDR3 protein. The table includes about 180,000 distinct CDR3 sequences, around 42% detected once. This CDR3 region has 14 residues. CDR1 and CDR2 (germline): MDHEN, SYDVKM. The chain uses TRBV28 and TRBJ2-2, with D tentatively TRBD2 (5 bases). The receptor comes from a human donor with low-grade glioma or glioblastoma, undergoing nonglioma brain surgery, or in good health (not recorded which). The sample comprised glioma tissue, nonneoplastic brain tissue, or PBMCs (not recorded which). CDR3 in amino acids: CATSRLPNTGELFF. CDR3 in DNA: TGTGCCACCAGTAGACTACCCAACACCGGGGAGCTGTTTTTT.